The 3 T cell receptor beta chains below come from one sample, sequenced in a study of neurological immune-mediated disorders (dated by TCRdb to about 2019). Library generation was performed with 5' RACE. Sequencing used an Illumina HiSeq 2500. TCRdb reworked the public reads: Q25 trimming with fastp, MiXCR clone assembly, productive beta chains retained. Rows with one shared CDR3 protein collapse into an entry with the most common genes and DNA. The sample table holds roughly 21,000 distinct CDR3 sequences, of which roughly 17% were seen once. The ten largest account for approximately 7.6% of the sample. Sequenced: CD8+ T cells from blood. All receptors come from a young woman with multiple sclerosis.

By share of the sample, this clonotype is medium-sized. Here the CDR3 reads CASSGARLAATEQFF. Here the CDR3 DNA reads TGTGCCAGCAGCGGCGCAAGACTAGCGGCCACTGAGCAGTTCTTC. The rearrangement joins TRBV9 to TRBJ2-1; 9 bases are a match to TRBD2. Germline-derived CDR1 and CDR2 are SGDLS and YYNGEE. The V segment lost 3 bases and the J segment 9 bases; nucleotides outside the gene matches: 10. This CDR3 comprises 15 residues.

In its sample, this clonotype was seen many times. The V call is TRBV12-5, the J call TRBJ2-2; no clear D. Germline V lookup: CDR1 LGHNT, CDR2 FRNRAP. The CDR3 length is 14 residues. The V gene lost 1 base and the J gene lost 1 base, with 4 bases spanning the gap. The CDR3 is CASGLGQNTGELFF. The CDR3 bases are TGTGCTAGTGGTTTGGGCCAGAACACCGGGGAGCTGTTTTTT.

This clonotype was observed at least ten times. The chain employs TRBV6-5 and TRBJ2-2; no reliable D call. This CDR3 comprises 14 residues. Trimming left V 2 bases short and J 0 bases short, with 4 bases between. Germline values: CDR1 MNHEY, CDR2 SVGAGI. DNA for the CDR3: TGTGCCAGCAGTTACGGAGCGAACACCGGGGAGCTGTTTTTT. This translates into CASSYGANTGELFF.